Following are 17 T cell receptor beta chains from one sample sequenced in a study of blood T cell repertoires in COVID-19. Sequencing used immunoSEQ multiplex PCR; TCRdb keeps in-frame clones, though not all of them. The table includes roughly 300,000 clones, about 83% detected once. Sequences were obtained from peripheral blood. All receptors derive from a woman aged 45-65 years with acute or convalescent COVID-19.

The rearrangement uses TRBV24-1 and TRBJ2-1; 7 positions match TRBD2. The ends lost 9 bases at V and 8 bases at J; junction bases unmatched: 9. CDR1 KGHDR and CDR2 SFDVKD come from the germline V gene. The CDR3 is made up of 13 amino acids. The CDR3 DNA follows: TGTGCCACCTCCGGAGCGGGAATCTATGAGCAGTTCTTC. This sequence encodes CATSGAGIYEQFF.

The J gene is TRBJ2-1, the V gene TRBV18; D possibly corresponds to TRBD1 (5 bases). The CDR3 loop spans 13 amino acids. Germline CDR1 is KGHSH and CDR2 is LQKENI. Trimming cost V 3 bases and J 9 bases, with 12 bases left between them. CDR3 in amino acids: CASSPIQGGEQFF. DNA of the CDR3: TGTGCCAGCTCACCTATCCAGGGTGGTGAGCAGTTCTTC.

The chain recombines TRBV18 with TRBJ2-4, with D perhaps matching TRBD1 (5 bases). V lost 2 bases and J lost 1, with 12 bases in between. This CDR3 region has 16 residues. The germline CDR1 and CDR2 sequences are KGHSH and LQKENI. The CDR3 bases are TGTGCCAGCTCACCAGCAGGGTGGTTGGCCAAAAACATTCAGTACTTC. The encoded protein is CASSPAGWLAKNIQYF.

The chain carries TRBV15 and TRBJ2-5; no clear D. This CDR3 is built from 13 residues. Germline V gene sequence: CDR1 LNHNV, CDR2 YYDKDF (reference sequence). The V end was cut by 7 bases, the J end by 0 bases, with 9 bases between. In DNA form, the CDR3 reads TGTGCCACCAACGTCAGGAACCAAGAGACCCAGTACTTC. Its protein product is CATNVRNQETQYF.

This sequence joins TRBV28 and TRBJ1-5; D is unclear. V dropped 5 bases and J dropped 1 base, with 9 bases sitting between them. The CDR3 length is 14 residues. Germline assignment: CDR1 MDHEN and CDR2 SYDVKM. The CDR3: CASSPSRSNQPQHF. Here the CDR3 DNA reads TGTGCCAGCAGTCCTAGTAGAAGCAATCAGCCCCAGCATTTT.

The rearrangement uses TRBV9 and TRBJ2-3; TRBD1 is a possible D gene (6 bases). There are 15 residues in the CDR3. V was cut by 4 bases and J by 0 bases, with 12 bases left in between. Germline assignment: CDR1 SGDLS and CDR2 YYNGEE. DNA for the CDR3: TGTGCCAGCAGCCCCGGACAGCCTAGCACAGATACGCAGTATTTT. Encoded protein: CASSPGQPSTDTQYF.

This clone was detected many times. The sample has other DNA sequences that encode this CDR3 too. For the CDR3, the DNA is TGCGCCAGCAGCTTGGACGGGAGCTCCTACGAGCAGTACTTC. Translating it yields CASSLDGSSYEQYF. The chain links TRBV5-1 to TRBJ2-7; the D gene is possibly TRBD2 (6 bases). CDR3 length equals 14 residues. V lost 0 bases and J lost 0, with 7 bases in between. Germline V gives CDR1 SGHRS, CDR2 YFSETQ.

The V and J genes are TRBV6-5 and TRBJ2-2, with TRBD1 identical over 7 bases. Germline lookup yields CDR1 MNHEY and CDR2 SVGAGI. V shed 6 bases and J 1 base; nucleotides not matched to a gene: 2. The CDR3 loop spans 14 amino acids. The CDR3 loop is CASRRDRNTGELFF. As DNA, the CDR3 is TGTGCCAGCAGAAGGGACAGGAACACCGGGGAGCTGTTTTTT.

As concerns this clone: Additional DNA sequences in this sample encode the identical CDR3. The DNA of the CDR3 is TGTGCCAGCAGCGTTAGCTCCTACGAGCAGTACTTC. It is translated as CASSVSSYEQYF. J is TRBJ2-7 and V is TRBV6-2 or TRBV6-3; the D is unclear. There are 12 residues in the CDR3. Trimming stripped 6 bases from V and 0 bases from J, with 6 bases between. Germline loops: CDR1 MNHEY, CDR2 SVGEGT.

V is TRBV6-5 and J is TRBJ1-2, with 11 bases that match TRBD1. The CDR3 contains 14 residues. Germline lookup yields CDR1 MNHEY and CDR2 SVGAGI. Trimming removed 5 bases from V and 3 bases from J; junction bases left unmatched: 2. CDR3 nucleotides: TGTGCCAGCAGTCCGGGACAGGGGGACTATGGCTACACCTTC. It codes for CASSPGQGDYGYTF.

A single count supports this clone. The rearrangement joins TRBV27 to TRBJ2-1; 7 bases agree with TRBD1. V lost 2 bases and J lost 12; bases outside the gene matches: 10. Germline V CDR1 and CDR2: MNHEY, SMNVEV (reference sequence). This CDR3 comprises 14 residues. The CDR3 DNA reads as TGTGCCAGCAGTTTAGGGACAGTCCTTAAGGGGCAGTTCTTC. Residues: CASSLGTVLKGQFF.

This sequence joins TRBV10-3 and TRBJ1-2; 9 bases are shared with TRBD1. There are 15 residues in the CDR3. The V and J ends lost 6 bases and 3 bases, in that order; junction bases with no gene match: 8. CDR1 ENHRY and CDR2 SYGVKD come from the germline V gene. The CDR3 nucleotides read TGTGCCATCAGGACCCCGAGACAGGGGGACTATGGCTACACCTTC. Translation gives CAIRTPRQGDYGYTF.

Worth noting for this clone: A much bigger clone sits one base away, suggesting this may be a read error. The chain has TRBV10-1 and TRBJ1-4, with a tentative D call TRBD1 (5 bases). The CDR3 sequence is 15 residues long. Germline V gene sequence: CDR1 WNHNN, CDR2 SYGVQD (reference sequence). V gave up 4 bases and J gave up 7 bases, with 16 bases separating them. The CDR3 loop is CASSVWRGAGEKLFF. For the CDR3, the DNA is TGCGCCAGCAGTGTCTGGAGGGGCGCAGGTGAAAAACTGTTTTTT.

This chain connects TRBV28 to TRBJ2-4; 7 bases map to TRBD2. Trimming cost V 10 bases and J 0 bases; bases outside gene matches: 6. The CDR3 covers 14 residues. Germline V gene lookup returns CDR1 MDHEN and CDR2 SYDVKM. CDR3 region: CATWGGLAKNIQYF. DNA of the CDR3: TGTGCCACCTGGGGGGGTCTAGCCAAAAACATTCAGTACTTC.

This rearrangement joins TRBV5-1 to TRBJ2-1, with TRBD2 matching 10 bases. There are 17 residues in the CDR3. Trimming cost V 0 bases and J 0 bases; bases outside gene matches: 3. Germline V gives CDR1 SGHRS, CDR2 YFSETQ. This CDR3 is CASSLEASGSSYNEQFF. The CDR3 bases are TGCGCCAGCAGCTTGGAGGCTAGCGGGAGCTCCTACAATGAGCAGTTCTTC.

This chain uses TRBV2 with TRBJ2-1; 10 nucleotides match TRBD1. Trimming at V came to 5 bases and at J to 9 bases, leaving 10 bases not matched to a gene. There are 15 residues in the CDR3. Germline lookup yields CDR1 SNHLY and CDR2 FYNNEI. DNA for the CDR3: TGTGCCAGCAGTCCAAGCATGGGACAGGGGTTTGAGCAGTTCTTC. Translating it yields CASSPSMGQGFEQFF.

This chain links TRBV7-7 with TRBJ2-1; the match to TRBD1 covers 8 bases. CDR1 SSHAT and CDR2 FNYEAQ come from the germline V gene (reference sequence). The CDR3 totals 17 residues. The J segment lost 3 bases and the V segment lost 1 base, leaving 8 bases of the junction unmatched. CDR3 DNA sequence: TGTGCCAGCAGCTTAGTCCCCGGACAGGGCGGCTACAATGAGCAGTTCTTC. Translation: CASSLVPGQGGYNEQFF.